Listed here is a single T cell receptor beta chain. This table comes from immunoSEQ multiplex PCR, and its TCRdb copy is limited to in-frame clones, with some not included. The sample holds about 250,000 clones; roughly nine tenths are singletons and the top ten take about 11%. These data are taken from a study of cytomegalovirus exposure and HLA in healthy donors. Germline CDR1 reads SQVTM; CDR2 reads ANQGSEA. The V end was cut by 7 bases, the J end by 4 bases, with 13 bases between. The CDR3 sequence is 13 residues long. This chain uses TRBV29-1 with TRBJ2-2; D possibly corresponds to TRBD2 (6 bases). The sequence was collected from a man aged 18 to 29 in good health and CMV-seropositive. Material for sequencing was PBMCs. The CDR3, as DNA: TGCAGCGCGGGGCAGGGACTCACCGGGGAGCTGTTTTTT. Protein: CSAGQGLTGELFF.